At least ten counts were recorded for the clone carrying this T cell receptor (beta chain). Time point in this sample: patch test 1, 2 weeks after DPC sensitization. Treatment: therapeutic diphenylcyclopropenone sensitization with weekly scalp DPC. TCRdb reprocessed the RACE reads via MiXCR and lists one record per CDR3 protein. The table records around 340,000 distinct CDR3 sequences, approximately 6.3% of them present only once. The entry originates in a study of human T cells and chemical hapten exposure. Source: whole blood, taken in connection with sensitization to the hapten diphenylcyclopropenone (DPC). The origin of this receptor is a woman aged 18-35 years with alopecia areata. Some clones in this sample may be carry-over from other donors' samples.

CDR3 bases: TGCGCCAGCATGGCGAACACTGAAGCTTTCTTT. Amino acids: CASMANTEAFF. The chain uses TRBV5-1 and TRBJ1-1; D gene unclear. Germline V gene sequence: CDR1 SGHRS, CDR2 YFSETQ. CDR3 length: 11 amino acids. The V end lost 6 bases, the J end lost 1 base, and 4 bases lay between the germline ends.